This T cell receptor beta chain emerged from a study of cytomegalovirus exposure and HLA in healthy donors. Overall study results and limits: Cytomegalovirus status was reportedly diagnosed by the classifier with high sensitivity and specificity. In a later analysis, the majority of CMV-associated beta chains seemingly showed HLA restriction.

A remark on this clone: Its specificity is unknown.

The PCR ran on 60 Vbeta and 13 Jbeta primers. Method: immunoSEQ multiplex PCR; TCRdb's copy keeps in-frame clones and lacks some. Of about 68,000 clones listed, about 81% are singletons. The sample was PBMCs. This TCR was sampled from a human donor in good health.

CDR3: CASSVGGIGGYTF. The CDR3 nucleotides are TGTGCCAGCAGCGTAGGAGGGATCGGGGGCTACACCTTC. The J gene is TRBJ1-2, the V gene TRBV9; D unresolved. V lost 0 bases and J 8 bases, leaving 11 bases between the germline ends. From germline, CDR1 is SGDLS and CDR2 YYNGEE. The CDR3 is 13 amino acids.